This T cell receptor beta chain was identified in a study of blood T cells in healthy people across ages. This clonotype was observed a few times. The target antigen is unknown. A second PCR of about 7 to 12 cycles used a sample-barcoded 5' primer and a J-beta primer mix. From the 5' RACE reads, TCRdb called clonotypes with MiXCR, one entry per CDR3 protein. This table has more than 650,000 distinct CDR3 sequences, 22% appearing once. General study results and limits: For the donors, CMV status was unknown and possibly confounded expanded clonotype changes. Among long-lived donors, naive CD4+ cells were more numerous and diversity higher than in aged donors. Correlation between TCR beta diversity and naive T cell percentage was strong.

Extraction of total RNA produced a minimum of 5.5 micrograms from each sample. The germline V gene encodes CDR1 MNHEY and CDR2 SVGAGI. The ends were cut back, 0 bases at V and 8 bases at J, with 13 bases in the middle. This CDR3 spans 14 amino acids. The sample was blood. This receptor was identified in a man between 65 and 85 years old in good health. The genes are TRBV6-5 and TRBJ1-1, with TRBD1 as a possible D gene (5 bases). The CDR3 DNA reads as TGTGCCAGCAGTTACTCGCGGGGGTGGGACGAAGCTTTCTTT. It yields the protein CASSYSRGWDEAFF.